This TCR beta chain originates from a study of CXCR3-negative and CXCR3-positive naive CD8 T cells. Study-wide points: TRB CDR3 hydrophobicity was greater in CXCR3-positive naive cells than in CXCR3-negative naive cells.

The study made its TRB cDNA libraries by 5' RACE, adding UMI labels. TCRdb reprocessed the 5' RACE reads; each CDR3 protein has one entry and no DNA is given. This table holds approximately 100,000 distinct CDR3 sequences. From germline, CDR1 is SQVTM and CDR2 ANQGSEA. The CDR3 length is 15 residues. Of note for this clonotype: What it binds is unknown.

CD45RO-CCR7+CD27+CD95- expression identified naive CD8+ T cells. Sequences were obtained from naive CXCR3+ CD8+ T cells from blood. The subset: CD45RO-CCR7+CD27+CD95- naive CD8+ T cells expressing CXCR3 (TNR3+). V gene TRBV29-1 combines with J gene TRBJ1-2. The clonotype comes from a human donor in good health. Some clones in this sample may be carry-over from other donors' samples. The CDR3: CSVEGGPTANYGYTF.